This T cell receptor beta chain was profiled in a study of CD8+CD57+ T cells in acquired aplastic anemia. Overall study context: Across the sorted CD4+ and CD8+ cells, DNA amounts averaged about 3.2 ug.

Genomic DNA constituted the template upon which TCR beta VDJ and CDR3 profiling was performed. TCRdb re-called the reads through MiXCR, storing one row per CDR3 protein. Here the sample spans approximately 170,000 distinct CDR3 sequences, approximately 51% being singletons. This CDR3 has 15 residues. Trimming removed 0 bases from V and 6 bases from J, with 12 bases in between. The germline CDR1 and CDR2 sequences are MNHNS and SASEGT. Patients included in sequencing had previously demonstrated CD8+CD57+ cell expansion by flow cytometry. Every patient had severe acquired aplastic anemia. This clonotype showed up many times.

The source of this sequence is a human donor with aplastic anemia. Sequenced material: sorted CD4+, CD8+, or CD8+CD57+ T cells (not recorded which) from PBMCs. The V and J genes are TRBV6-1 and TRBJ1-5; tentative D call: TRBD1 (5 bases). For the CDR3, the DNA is TGTGCCAGCAGTGAAGCTCCCAGGGTAGGTCAGCCCCAGCATTTT. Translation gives CASSEAPRVGQPQHF.